The next 6 T cell receptor beta chains were all read from a single sample in a study of blood T cell repertoires in COVID-19. Assay used: immunoSEQ multiplex PCR; TCRdb lists only in-frame clones, some missing. The sample contains roughly 300,000 clones, 87% of which appear only once. The sample taken for sequencing was peripheral blood. The receptors were gathered from a middle-aged woman who had recovered from COVID-19.

This sequence joins TRBV5-4 and TRBJ2-7; D perhaps matches TRBD2 (5 bases). The CDR3 spans 12 residues. Germline V lookup: CDR1 SGHNT, CDR2 YYREEE (reference sequence). V was trimmed by 4 bases and J by 4 bases, leaving 9 bases between them. This chain's CDR3 is CASSRGQYEQYF. The DNA of the CDR3 is TGTGCCAGCAGCCGCGGGCAGTACGAGCAGTACTTC.

The V and J genes are TRBV11-1 and TRBJ2-3, with D possibly matching TRBD1 (5 bases). CDR1 and CDR2 (germline): SGHAT, FQDESV (reference sequence). CDR3 length: 16 residues. V shed 1 base and J shed 0 bases, with 11 bases lying between them. This CDR3 reads CASSLEGSLSTDTQYF. CDR3 bases: TGTGCCAGCAGCTTAGAGGGGTCCTTAAGCACAGATACGCAGTATTTT.

This chain links TRBV6-5 with TRBJ2-3, with a possible D match to TRBD1 (6 bases). V was shortened by 6 bases and J by 5 bases, with 12 bases between the two germline ends. CDR1 MNHEY and CDR2 SVGAGI come from the germline V gene. CDR3 length: 13 residues. CDR3 loop: CASRSKGGDTQYF. Written as DNA, the CDR3 is TGTGCCAGCAGGTCCAAAGGGGGAGATACGCAGTATTTT.

The V gene is TRBV9, the J gene TRBJ1-4, with D maybe TRBD1 (5 bases). V was shortened by 3 bases and J by 0 bases, with 12 bases between the two germline ends. CDR1 is SGDLS and CDR2 is YYNGEE in the germline V gene. The CDR3 extends over 16 amino acids. The CDR3 region has the DNA TGTGCCAGCAGCGGAAGAGCACAGGCAACTAATGAAAAACTGTTTTTT. This translates into CASSGRAQATNEKLFF.

The chain carries TRBV2 and TRBJ2-5; tentatively, D is TRBD1 (5 bases). Germline V gives CDR1 SNHLY, CDR2 FYNNEI. V was trimmed by 7 bases and J by 7 bases, leaving 13 bases between them. The CDR3 extends over 12 amino acids. The CDR3 sequence is CASIMGRGTQYF. Here the CDR3 DNA reads TGTGCCAGCATCATGGGGCGCGGGACCCAGTACTTC.

J is TRBJ1-2 and V is TRBV5-1, with a possible D match to TRBD1 (5 bases). The CDR3 runs 14 residues. Trimming took off 0 bases at V and 6 bases at J, with 12 bases between the two ends. CDR1 SGHRS and CDR2 YFSETQ come from the germline V gene. Written as DNA, the CDR3 is TGCGCCAGCAGCTTGGTCGGTCTCAGGGATGGCTACACCTTC. It codes for CASSLVGLRDGYTF.